The present TCR beta chain was sequenced within a study of blood T cell repertoires in COVID-19. Study-wide context: There were acute and convalescent COVID-19 samples, and they came from the United States, Italy and Spain. Nucleic acid was either cDNA or gDNA, and it came from T cells, B-cell-depleted T cells, or PBMCs.

Original processing methods: Estimation of nucleated cell counts was performed using reference gene primer amplification. The protocol was immunoSEQ multiplex PCR, while the TCRdb copy is restricted to in-frame clones and leaves out a portion. The V and J calls and the clone size are those of that table, but D and trimming were determined from the DNA. The sample yields about 150,000 clones, approximately 88% seen once. Per the germline V gene, CDR1 is SGHRS and CDR2 is YFSETQ. This CDR3 comprises 12 residues. Trimming removed 4 bases from V and 7 bases from J, with 9 bases in between. The specimen sequenced was peripheral blood. This chain connects TRBV5-1 to TRBJ2-1; D gene uncertain. This sequence originates from a man in his 70s with acute or convalescent COVID-19. The CDR3 sequence: CASSSSRNEQFF. The CDR3, as DNA: TGCGCCAGCAGCAGTAGTCGGAATGAGCAGTTCTTC.